These T cell receptor beta chains were read from a single sample in a study of cytotoxic CD8 clonotypes in ibrutinib-treated CLL. Sequencing was performed with immunoSEQ multiplex PCR; in TCRdb, only in-frame clones are kept and a portion is missing. The sample includes more than 200,000 clones, 60% to 75% of them seen just once. Sequences were derived from PBMCs, sampled after 24 months of ibrutinib treatment. Receptors originate from a human donor with chronic lymphocytic leukemia. Each CDR3 is given with its conserved first and last residue. D genes are given only for firm matches. The size of a clone is reported for some rows only, either as once, few or many, or as a class for expanded clones.

d_gene: .; v_gene: TRBV10-3; j_gene: TRBJ2-2; abundance: .; CDR3nt: TGTGCCCTCGGGACCCCCGGGGAGCTGTTTTTT; CDR3aa: CALGTPGELFF
d_gene: TRBD2; v_gene: TRBV7-9; j_gene: TRBJ2-7; abundance: .; CDR3nt: TGTGCCAGCAGCCACGGACTAGCGCTCCACGAGCAGTACTTC; CDR3aa: CASSHGLALHEQYF
d_gene: .; v_gene: TRBV7-2; j_gene: TRBJ2-3; abundance: .; CDR3nt: TGTGCCAGCAGCTTAGATCTTATCGATACGCAGTATTTT; CDR3aa: CASSLDLIDTQYF
d_gene: .; v_gene: TRBV6-5; j_gene: TRBJ2-7; abundance: .; CDR3nt: TGTGCCAGCAGTGTTGTCAGAGAATACGAGCAGTACTTC; CDR3aa: CASSVVREYEQYF
d_gene: .; v_gene: TRBV5-4; j_gene: TRBJ1-2; abundance: .; CDR3nt: TGTGCCAGCAGCTTGGATGGCCTGGCTGGCTACACCTTC; CDR3aa: CASSLDGLAGYTF
d_gene: .; v_gene: TRBV5-4; j_gene: TRBJ1-5; abundance: .; CDR3nt: TGTGCCAGCAGCTTGGCCGGAGCTGCAGGTCAGCCCCAGCATTTT; CDR3aa: CASSLAGAAGQPQHF
d_gene: .; v_gene: TRBV27; j_gene: TRBJ2-5; abundance: .; CDR3nt: TGTGCCAGCAGTTTAAAGGCAGGGAGAGAGACCCAGTACTTC; CDR3aa: CASSLKAGRETQYF
d_gene: .; v_gene: TRBV28; j_gene: TRBJ2-1; abundance: .; CDR3nt: TGTGCCAGCAGTTTTTGGGGATGGGAGCAGTTCTTC; CDR3aa: CASSFWGWEQFF
d_gene: TRBD2; v_gene: TRBV18; j_gene: TRBJ2-3; abundance: .; CDR3nt: TGTGCCAGCTCACCGGGACTACTTTCAGATACGCAGTATTTT; CDR3aa: CASSPGLLSDTQYF
d_gene: TRBD1; v_gene: TRBV11-3; j_gene: TRBJ2-3; abundance: .; CDR3nt: TGTGCCAGCAGCTTAGGCATAACAGGGGAAGATACGCAGTATTTT; CDR3aa: CASSLGITGEDTQYF
d_gene: .; v_gene: TRBV6-6; j_gene: TRBJ1-2; abundance: .; CDR3nt: TGTGCCAGCAGAGAGAATAACTATGGCTACACCTTC; CDR3aa: CASRENNYGYTF
d_gene: TRBD2; v_gene: TRBV4-1; j_gene: TRBJ2-3; abundance: .; CDR3nt: TGCGCCAGCAGCCAAGAATACCTAGCGGGACTCACAGATACGCAGTATTTT; CDR3aa: CASSQEYLAGLTDTQYF
d_gene: .; v_gene: TRBV18; j_gene: TRBJ2-7; abundance: .; CDR3nt: TGTGCCAGCTCACCAGGGATAGAGGGCGAGCAGTACTTC; CDR3aa: CASSPGIEGEQYF
d_gene: .; v_gene: TRBV19; j_gene: TRBJ1-5; abundance: .; CDR3nt: TGTGCCAGTAGACAGGGCCCCTATAGCAATCAGCCCCAGCATTTT; CDR3aa: CASRQGPYSNQPQHF
d_gene: .; v_gene: TRBV6-5; j_gene: TRBJ2-6; abundance: few; CDR3nt: TGTGCCAGCAGACTGGCGGGATCCGGGGCCAACGTCCTGACTTTC; CDR3aa: CASRLAGSGANVLTF
d_gene: .; v_gene: TRBV27; j_gene: TRBJ2-3; abundance: .; CDR3nt: TGTGCCACGCAGGAGGATTTGAAAGATACGCAGTATTTT; CDR3aa: CATQEDLKDTQYF
d_gene: .; v_gene: TRBV5-1; j_gene: TRBJ2-7; abundance: .; CDR3nt: TGCGCCAGCAGCCCTGCTCGGCAGATCTACGAGCAGTACTTC; CDR3aa: CASSPARQIYEQYF
d_gene: .; v_gene: TRBV27; j_gene: TRBJ1-1; abundance: .; CDR3nt: TGTGCCAGCCGGGCCAGAGCCGATCGAGCTGAAGCTTTCTTT; CDR3aa: CASRARADRAEAFF
d_gene: .; v_gene: TRBV29-1; j_gene: TRBJ2-7; abundance: .; CDR3nt: TGCAGCGTTCCCTGGGGGTTAAGGGAGCAGTACTTC; CDR3aa: CSVPWGLREQYF
d_gene: .; v_gene: TRBV27; j_gene: TRBJ2-6; abundance: .; CDR3nt: TGTGCCAGCAGTTTATCTAGGGCTCCCGATCCGGGGGCCAACGTCCTGACTTTC; CDR3aa: CASSLSRAPDPGANVLTF
d_gene: TRBD1; v_gene: TRBV30; j_gene: TRBJ1-1; abundance: .; CDR3nt: TGTGCCTGGCGACACGGGACAGGGGTCACTGAAGCTTTCTTT; CDR3aa: CAWRHGTGVTEAFF
d_gene: TRBD2; v_gene: TRBV9; j_gene: TRBJ2-1; abundance: few; CDR3nt: TGTGCCAGCAGACCGGGACTAGCGGGAGTGCGAAATGAGCAGTTCTTC; CDR3aa: CASRPGLAGVRNEQFF
d_gene: .; v_gene: TRBV6-6; j_gene: TRBJ1-1; abundance: .; CDR3nt: TGTGCCAGCAGTTACGGGGGAGGGAACACTGAAGCTTTCTTT; CDR3aa: CASSYGGGNTEAFF
d_gene: .; v_gene: TRBV7-9; j_gene: TRBJ2-1; abundance: .; CDR3nt: TGTGCCAGCAGCTCTACCAGGGTATCCTCCTACAATGAGCAGTTCTTC; CDR3aa: CASSSTRVSSYNEQFF
d_gene: .; v_gene: TRBV6-5; j_gene: TRBJ2-5; abundance: .; CDR3nt: TGTGCCAGCAGTGACCCGCTAGTTAGGGAGACCCAGTACTTC; CDR3aa: CASSDPLVRETQYF
d_gene: TRBD1; v_gene: TRBV2; j_gene: TRBJ1-2; abundance: once; CDR3nt: TGTGCCAGCAGTCCCGACAGGGGAAATGGCTACACCTTC; CDR3aa: CASSPDRGNGYTF
d_gene: TRBD1; v_gene: TRBV9; j_gene: TRBJ2-1; abundance: .; CDR3nt: TGTGCCAGCAGCGCAGTGGGACAGGGCCTATCAATTGGCCAGTTCTTC; CDR3aa: CASSAVGQGLSIGQFF
d_gene: .; v_gene: TRBV2; j_gene: TRBJ2-7; abundance: .; CDR3nt: TGTGCCAGCGGTAATTTAATTAGCGAGCAGTACTTC; CDR3aa: CASGNLISEQYF
d_gene: .; v_gene: TRBV30; j_gene: TRBJ2-7; abundance: .; CDR3nt: TGTCCCTACCGAGAGGGCGGGAAAACAGGGGAGCAGTACTTC; CDR3aa: CPYREGGKTGEQYF
d_gene: .; v_gene: TRBV14; j_gene: TRBJ2-7; abundance: .; CDR3nt: TGTGCCAGCAGCCAAGGTGGTGAGCAGTACTTC; CDR3aa: CASSQGGEQYF
d_gene: .; v_gene: TRBV14; j_gene: TRBJ2-5; abundance: once; CDR3nt: TGTGCCAGCAGCCATTTGTCCAAAAAAGAGACCCAGTACTTC; CDR3aa: CASSHLSKKETQYF
d_gene: TRBD1; v_gene: TRBV28; j_gene: TRBJ2-7; abundance: .; CDR3nt: TGTGCCATCCGGGACAGGGGGCGCCGGGAGCAGTACTTC; CDR3aa: CAIRDRGRREQYF
d_gene: .; v_gene: TRBV4-2; j_gene: TRBJ2-7; abundance: .; CDR3nt: TGTGCCAGCAGCCAAGTTTACCAGGGGGGCTCCTACGAGCAGTACTTC; CDR3aa: CASSQVYQGGSYEQYF
d_gene: .; v_gene: TRBV6-5; j_gene: TRBJ2-2; abundance: .; CDR3nt: TGTGCCAGCAGGGGAGGCCACACCGGGGAGCTGTTTTTT; CDR3aa: CASRGGHTGELFF
d_gene: .; v_gene: TRBV6-5; j_gene: TRBJ1-2; abundance: .; CDR3nt: TGTGCCAGTAGGAAGTTCGGGAACTATGGCTACACCTTC; CDR3aa: CASRKFGNYGYTF
d_gene: .; v_gene: TRBV19; j_gene: TRBJ2-5; abundance: .; CDR3nt: TGTGCCAGTAGTATGAACCAGGATCAAGAGACCCAGTACTTC; CDR3aa: CASSMNQDQETQYF
d_gene: .; v_gene: TRBV2; j_gene: TRBJ1-4; abundance: once; CDR3nt: TGTGCCAGCAGTGCTTGGGGGGCGCGCGAAAAACTGTTTTTT; CDR3aa: CASSAWGAREKLFF
d_gene: .; v_gene: TRBV11-1; j_gene: TRBJ1-2; abundance: few; CDR3nt: TGTGCCAGCAGCTTAGGGGAAGAAGCTAACTATGGCTACACCTTC; CDR3aa: CASSLGEEANYGYTF
d_gene: .; v_gene: TRBV27; j_gene: TRBJ2-1; abundance: .; CDR3nt: TGTGCCAGCAGTCCCGTGACGCTTACTGGCTACAATGAGCAGTTCTTC; CDR3aa: CASSPVTLTGYNEQFF
d_gene: TRBD2; v_gene: TRBV9; j_gene: TRBJ2-1; abundance: .; CDR3nt: TGTGCCAGCAGCCCCCGGACTAGCGGTCCCAATGAGCAGTTCTTC; CDR3aa: CASSPRTSGPNEQFF
d_gene: .; v_gene: TRBV2; j_gene: TRBJ2-5; abundance: few; CDR3nt: TGTGCCAGCAGTGAAACAAGCGGGCAGTACCAAGAGACCCAGTACTTC; CDR3aa: CASSETSGQYQETQYF
d_gene: .; v_gene: TRBV7-9; j_gene: TRBJ2-7; abundance: .; CDR3nt: TGTGCCAGCAGCTTTCGAACCTCCTACGAGCAGTACTTC; CDR3aa: CASSFRTSYEQYF
d_gene: .; v_gene: TRBV27; j_gene: TRBJ2-7; abundance: .; CDR3nt: TGTGCCAGCCGCCAGCAGGTGAGATCCTACGAGCAGTACTTC; CDR3aa: CASRQQVRSYEQYF
d_gene: TRBD1; v_gene: TRBV7-8; j_gene: TRBJ2-6; abundance: .; CDR3nt: TGTGCCAGCACCAATTCACAAAAGGGGGCTGGTGGCGTCCTGACTTTC; CDR3aa: CASTNSQKGAGGVLTF
d_gene: .; v_gene: TRBV27; j_gene: TRBJ1-5; abundance: .; CDR3nt: TGTGCCAGCAGTGCGTTCAATCAGCCCCAGCATTTT; CDR3aa: CASSAFNQPQHF